This entry concerns a single T cell receptor (beta chain). What it recognizes is unknown. Amplification used 60 Vbeta primers and 13 Jbeta primers. Original handling: In a later analysis, 80 million or so unique TCR beta chains included roughly 11 million shared by two or more donors. TCRdb's copy holds only in-frame clones and misses some; the assay was immunoSEQ multiplex PCR. V and J calls and clone size are given by that table; D and trimming were obtained from the DNA. The data contain about 220,000 clones, more than 75% of them singletons. Trimming took 5 bases from V and 8 from J; bases not matched to a gene: 18. CDR1 and CDR2 (germline): PRHDT, FYEKMQ (reference sequence). The length of the CDR3 is 17 residues. This sample was included in a study of cytomegalovirus exposure and HLA in healthy donors. Whole-study results and caveats: The only immune exposure information that was available was CMV serostatus. TCR beta chain V- and J-gene trimming was linked, in a later analysis, to a missense variant in DCLRE1C.

The chain couples TRBV13 to TRBJ2-1; 7 bases align to TRBD2. The source material was PBMCs. This sequence was found in a man aged 35 to 55 in good health and CMV-seropositive. The CDR3 region has the DNA TGTGCCAGCAGCATCTGGGGGGAGGGCCCCAAGCACGATGAGCAGTTCTTC. Translated, it gives CASSIWGEGPKHDEQFF.